The clone carrying this T cell receptor beta chain has a count of ten or more. Its specificity is unknown. This sample is part of a study of Graves' ophthalmopathy and Graves' hyperthyroidism. Germline CDR1 reads SGHAT; CDR2 reads FQDESV (reference sequence). This CDR3 spans 15 amino acids. V shed 4 bases and J 4 bases; nucleotides not matched to a gene: 5. General study results and limits: From stable hyperthyroidism, ophthalmopathy was separated by a 13-signature model with 85% to 90% sensitivity and roughly 84% specificity.

The authors amplified TCR beta CDR3 regions from RNA transcripts. Investigators did first-round RT-PCR with HTBI primers, then second-round multiplex PCR. TCRdb reprocessed the multiplex PCR reads with MiXCR, giving one entry per CDR3 protein. The sample includes almost 750,000 distinct CDR3 sequences, around 40% of them seen just once. Other autoimmune diseases, uncontrolled infections, pregnancy or lactation ruled patients out of participation. The evidence that diagnosis relied on was clinical symptoms, serum thyroxine, TRAb, thyroid ultrasound and orbital computed tomography. The starting material, roughly 9.7 ml of fresh peripheral blood, provided the PBMCs.

J is TRBJ2-5 and V is TRBV11-1; 11 nucleotides line up with TRBD1. Sequenced: peripheral blood. The sequence came from an adult man with Graves' ophthalmopathy. The CDR3 here is CASSSGQGARETQYF. In nucleotides, the CDR3 is TGTGCCAGCAGCTCAGGACAGGGGGCGCGAGAGACCCAGTACTTC.